Each of the 24 T cell receptor beta chains below was sequenced from the same sample in a study of blood T cell repertoires in COVID-19. Clones were sequenced by immunoSEQ multiplex PCR, and TCRdb holds only the in-frame ones, with some missing. The sample consists of 250,000 to 300,000 clones, about nine tenths of them appearing once. The sequencing sample was made of peripheral blood. These receptors came from a woman aged 25 to 39 with COVID-19, enrolled during active disease.

As to this clone: The DNA is left out, because the CDR3 cannot be placed on it with certainty; the CDR3 is given as TCRdb lists it. The chain is built from TRBV24-1 and TRBJ1-5. The CDR3 is 23 amino acids long, termini counted. The germline V gene encodes CDR1 KGHDR and CDR2 SFDVKD. CDR3: CATTLLTSISPSILVRGGQPQHF.

J is TRBJ1-4 and V is TRBV28, with D tentatively TRBD1 (6 bases). Trimming pared 2 bases from V and 7 bases from J, leaving 14 bases between. In germline, CDR1 is MDHEN, CDR2 SYDVKM. This CDR3 region has 15 residues. The CDR3 loop is CASSLQGIRPEKLFF. CDR3 sequence (DNA): TGTGCCAGCAGTTTACAGGGGATCCGACCTGAAAAACTGTTTTTT.

Concerning this clone itself: Other DNA variants within this sample encode the same CDR3. The chain joins TRBV5-1 to TRBJ2-3; D gene unclear. This CDR3 contains 13 residues. V was clipped by 4 bases and J by 4 bases, with 10 bases between them. From germline, CDR1 is SGHRS and CDR2 YFSETQ. For the CDR3, the DNA is TGCGCCAGCAGCCGATCTGGGCCAGATACGCAGTATTTT. Translated, it gives CASSRSGPDTQYF. Full variable domain (outside the CDR3, taken from reference TRBV5-1 and TRBJ2-3): KAGVTQTPRYLIKTRGQQVTLSCSPISGHRSVSWYQQTPGQGLQFLFEYFSETQRNKGNFPGRFSGRQFSNSRSEMNVSTLELGDSALYLCASSRSGPDTQYFGPGTRLTVL.

Here the CDR3 reads CATSRVSRDGYTF. The CDR3 DNA follows: TGTGCCACCAGCAGGGTCTCCAGGGATGGCTACACCTTC. This chain uses TRBV15 with TRBJ1-2, with D possibly TRBD1 on 5 matching bases. V was clipped by 3 bases and J by 6 bases, with 11 bases between them. The CDR3 contains 13 residues. Per germline, CDR1 LNHNV and CDR2 YYDKDF (reference sequence).

The table lists this clone with a few counts. V gene TRBV6-5 combines with J gene TRBJ1-2, with a tentative D call TRBD1 (5 bases). CDR3 length: 13 residues. Trimming took 4 bases from V and 5 from J, leaving 11 bases between them. The germline V gene encodes CDR1 MNHEY and CDR2 SVGAGI. The CDR3: CASSWGGPYGYTF. The DNA for the CDR3 is TGTGCCAGCAGTTGGGGGGGACCGTATGGCTACACCTTC.

This clone was detected only a few times. The chain joins TRBV5-1 to TRBJ2-6, with a possible D match to TRBD2 (5 bases). The germline V gene has CDR1 SGHRS and CDR2 YFSETQ. Trimming removed 7 bases from V and 4 bases from J, with 18 bases in between. CDR3 length: 16 amino acids. CDR3 loop: CASGPREGSGANVLTF. In nucleotides, the CDR3 is TGCGCCAGCGGCCCCCGAGAGGGATCAGGGGCCAACGTCCTGACTTTC. Variable domain in full (rest from reference TRBV5-1 and TRBJ2-6): KAGVTQTPRYLIKTRGQQVTLSCSPISGHRSVSWYQQTPGQGLQFLFEYFSETQRNKGNFPGRFSGRQFSNSRSEMNVSTLELGDSALYLCASGPREGSGANVLTFGAGSRLTVL.

This chain links TRBV7-9 with TRBJ2-4, with D uncertain. The CDR3 has 11 residues. Trimming cost V 5 bases and J 6 bases, with 5 bases left between them. Looked up from germline, CDR1 is SEHNR and CDR2 is FQNEAQ (reference sequence). The CDR3 DNA is TGTGCCAGCAGCCCCGGAAACATTCAGTACTTC. Translated, it gives CASSPGNIQYF.

The J gene is TRBJ2-3, the V gene TRBV6-1; TRBD2 matches at 9 bases. The CDR3 consists of 21 residues. Looked up from germline, CDR1 is MNHNS and CDR2 is SASEGT. J was trimmed by 1 base and V by 0 bases; bases with no gene match: 17. The CDR3 coding sequence is TGTGCCAGCAGTGAAGCGCGTTCTAATAGCGGGAGAGGATTGGGCACAGATACGCAGTATTTT. Translated: CASSEARSNSGRGLGTDTQYF.

V is TRBV3-1 (or the pseudogene TRBV3-2) and J is TRBJ2-2, with a possible D match to TRBD1 (6 bases). This CDR3 comprises 20 residues. Germline V gene sequence: CDR1 LGHDT, CDR2 YNNKEL (reference sequence). Trimming cost V 0 bases and J 1 base, with 21 bases left between them. CDR3 residues: CASSQEEGIPGQKNTGELFF. The CDR3 region has the DNA TGTGCCAGCAGCCAAGAAGAGGGGATTCCGGGACAAAAGAACACCGGGGAGCTGTTTTTT.

The chain joins TRBV27 to TRBJ2-1; 10 bases map to TRBD2. Germline-derived CDR1 and CDR2 are MNHEY and SMNVEV (reference sequence). Trimming removed 3 bases from V and 4 bases from J; junction bases left unmatched: 3. The CDR3 extends over 15 amino acids. The chain's CDR3 is CASSFGLAVYNEQFF. CDR3 in DNA: TGTGCCAGCAGTTTTGGACTAGCGGTGTACAATGAGCAGTTCTTC.

This chain uses TRBV3-1 (or the pseudogene TRBV3-2) with TRBJ1-4; D is uncertain. Per the germline V gene, CDR1 is LGHDT and CDR2 is YNNKEL (reference sequence). Trimming removed 5 bases at V and 8 bases at J, with 9 bases between. The CDR3 is 12 residues long. The CDR3 coding sequence is TGTGCCAGCAGCGCCCCAGGCGAAAAACTGTTTTTT. Protein sequence: CASSAPGEKLFF.

The gene calls are TRBV6-6 and TRBJ2-5; 9 bases fit TRBD1. This CDR3 contains 14 residues. J gave up 4 bases and V 7 bases, and 7 bases lay outside the gene matches. Germline V gives CDR1 MNHNY, CDR2 SVGAGI (reference sequence). The CDR3 bases are TGTGCCAGCAACCCACAGGGACAGGGAGAGACCCAGTACTTC. It translates to CASNPQGQGETQYF.

The genes are TRBV5-1 and TRBJ1-1, with 8 nucleotides matching TRBD1. This CDR3 comprises 14 residues. The V gene's germline CDR1 is SGHRS and CDR2 YFSETQ. The V segment lost 4 bases and the J segment 1 base; nucleotides outside the gene matches: 3. The CDR3 reads CASSKGQGNTEAFF. In nucleotides, the CDR3 is TGCGCCAGCAGCAAAGGACAGGGGAACACTGAAGCTTTCTTT.

This clone was counted once. The chain links TRBV7-9 to TRBJ2-1; 7 bases fit TRBD1. This CDR3 has 15 amino acids. Trimming took 5 bases from V and 5 from J; bases not matched to a gene: 9. In germline, CDR1 is SEHNR, CDR2 FQNEAQ (reference sequence). CDR3 DNA sequence: TGTGCCAGCAGCCCCGACAGGGCCCGGAACAATGAGCAGTTCTTC. This translates into CASSPDRARNNEQFF. Variable domain in full (rest from reference TRBV7-9 and TRBJ2-1): DTGVSQNPRHKITKRGQNVTFRCDPISEHNRLYWYRQTLGQGPEFLTYFQNEAQLEKSRLLSDRFSAERPKGSFSTLEIQRTEQGDSAMYLCASSPDRARNNEQFFGPGTRLTVL.

This clone has only a few counts. The chain employs TRBV21-1 and TRBJ1-1. TRBV21-1 corresponds to a pseudogene. This CDR3 comprises 16 residues. This chain's CDR3 is CASSKGGGAMNTEAFF. In DNA, the CDR3 is TGTGCCAGCAGCAAAGGCGGGGGGGCAATGAACACTGAAGCTTTCTTT.

The chain has TRBV27 and TRBJ2-1; 7 nucleotides align to TRBD2. CDR1 MNHEY and CDR2 SMNVEV come from the germline V gene (reference sequence). The J segment lost 1 base and the V segment lost 6 bases, leaving 3 bases of the junction unmatched. The CDR3 covers 14 residues. CDR3 amino acids: CASSRTSSYNEQFF. CDR3 sequence (DNA): TGTGCCAGCAGCAGGACTAGTTCCTACAATGAGCAGTTCTTC.

The J gene is TRBJ2-3, the V gene TRBV12-5; TRBD2 matches at 12 bases. The V gene end was trimmed by 7 bases and the J gene end by 4 bases; junction bases not matched to a gene: 9. The CDR3 spans 16 residues. From germline, CDR1 is LGHNT and CDR2 FRNRAP. CDR3 nucleotides: TGTGCTAGTGACAAATTGACTAGCGGGAGCGCAGATACGCAGTATTTT. Protein product: CASDKLTSGSADTQYF.

This chain joins TRBV28 and TRBJ1-1; 7 bases align to TRBD1. The germline V gene has CDR1 MDHEN and CDR2 SYDVKM. The CDR3 is made up of 15 amino acids. V shed 2 bases, J shed 8 bases, and the junction held 11 bases outside the gene matches. CDR3 protein: CASSLPLTGFGEAFF. In DNA, the CDR3 is TGTGCCAGCAGTTTACCCTTGACAGGGTTTGGAGAAGCTTTCTTT. The full variable domain, with the rest looked up from reference TRBV28 and TRBJ1-1, is DVKVTQSSRYLVKRTGEKVFLECVQDMDHENMFWYRQDPGLGLRLIYFSYDVKMKEKGDIPEGYSVSREKKERFSLILESASTNQTSMYLCASSLPLTGFGEAFFGQGTRLTVV.

The rearrangement links TRBV27 to TRBJ2-3, with D perhaps matching TRBD1 (6 bases). The V gene lost 3 bases and the J gene lost 7 bases, with 8 bases spanning the gap. The CDR3 runs 12 residues. Germline CDR1 MNHEY, CDR2 SMNVEV (reference sequence). The CDR3 coding sequence is TGTGCCAGCAGTTTCACAGGGAATACGCAGTATTTT. This encodes CASSFTGNTQYF.

Here the CDR3 DNA reads TGTGCCACCAGCAGAGGCGGGGCTAGCGGGAGGACAGATACGCAGTATTTT. Protein: CATSRGGASGRTDTQYF. The V gene is TRBV15, the J gene TRBJ2-3; TRBD2 aligns across 11 bases. CDR1 and CDR2 (germline): LNHNV, YYDKDF (reference sequence). Trimming cost V 1 base and J 3 bases; bases outside gene matches: 6. This CDR3 has 17 residues.

V is TRBV27 and J is TRBJ2-6; D perhaps matches TRBD1 (7 bases). Germline V lookup: CDR1 MNHEY, CDR2 SMNVEV (reference sequence). Trimming took 2 bases from V and 2 from J, leaving 10 bases between them. The CDR3 covers 16 residues. CDR3 in amino acids: CASSLARGAGANVLTF. The CDR3 DNA reads as TGTGCCAGCAGTTTAGCCAGGGGGGCTGGGGCCAACGTCCTGACTTTC.

The rearrangement joins TRBV19 to TRBJ2-7; D unclear. Trimming stripped 1 base from V and 0 bases from J, with 7 bases between. This CDR3 contains 14 residues. Germline CDR1 LNHDA, CDR2 SQIVND (reference sequence). CDR3: CASSIGVNSYEQYF. In DNA, the CDR3 is TGTGCCAGTAGTATAGGAGTCAACTCCTACGAGCAGTACTTC.

V usage is TRBV2 and J usage is TRBJ2-7; TRBD2 aligns across 7 bases. The ends lost 7 bases at V and 0 bases at J; junction bases unmatched: 3. The V gene's germline CDR1 is SNHLY and CDR2 FYNNEI. The CDR3 spans 13 residues. In DNA form, the CDR3 reads TGTGCCAGCACCAGCGGGGACTCCTACGAGCAGTACTTC. Translated, it gives CASTSGDSYEQYF.

The chain joins TRBV19 to TRBJ2-7; tentative D call: TRBD1 (5 bases). This CDR3 has 13 residues. The V gene's germline CDR1 is LNHDA and CDR2 SQIVND (reference sequence). Trimming took 6 bases from V and 5 from J, leaving 14 bases between them. CDR3 bases: TGTGCCAGTAGAGGGGCGGAAGGTGACGAGCAGTACTTC. Protein: CASRGAEGDEQYF. The full variable domain, in which reference TRBV19 and TRBJ2-7 provide the parts outside the CDR3, is DGGITQSPKYLFRKEGQNVTLSCEQNLNHDAMYWYRQDPGQGLRLIYYSQIVNDFQKGDIAEGYSVSREKKESFPLTVTSAQKNPTAFYLCASRGAEGDEQYFGPGTRLTVT.